The T cell receptor beta chain described here comes from a study of blood T cell repertoires in COVID-19. Germline CDR1 reads MRHNA; CDR2 reads SNTAGT. This CDR3 is built from 14 residues. Trimming removed 3 bases at V and 9 bases at J, with 12 bases between. Sequenced by immunoSEQ multiplex PCR; TCRdb stores in-frame clones only, minus some. The table includes around 260,000 clones, 70% to 90% detected once. Sequenced input: PBMCs or T cells enriched from blood (not recorded which). The TCR was taken from a woman aged 25 to 39 who had recovered from COVID-19. The chain recombines TRBV6-4 with TRBJ1-6; D gene ambiguous. The CDR3 DNA follows: TGTGCCAGCAGTGATTCGAGTTCAGGTTCACCCCTCCACTTT. Protein product: CASSDSSSGSPLHF.